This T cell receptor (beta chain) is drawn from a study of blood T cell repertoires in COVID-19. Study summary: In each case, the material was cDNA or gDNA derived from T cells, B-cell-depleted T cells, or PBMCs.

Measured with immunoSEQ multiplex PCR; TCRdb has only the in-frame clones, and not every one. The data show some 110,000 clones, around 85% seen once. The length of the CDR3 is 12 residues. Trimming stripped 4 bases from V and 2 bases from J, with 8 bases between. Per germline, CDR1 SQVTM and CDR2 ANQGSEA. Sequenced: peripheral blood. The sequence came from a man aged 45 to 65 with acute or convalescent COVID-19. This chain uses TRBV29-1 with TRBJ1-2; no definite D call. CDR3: CSVGARNYGYTF. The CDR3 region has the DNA TGCAGCGTTGGAGCCAGGAACTATGGCTACACCTTC.